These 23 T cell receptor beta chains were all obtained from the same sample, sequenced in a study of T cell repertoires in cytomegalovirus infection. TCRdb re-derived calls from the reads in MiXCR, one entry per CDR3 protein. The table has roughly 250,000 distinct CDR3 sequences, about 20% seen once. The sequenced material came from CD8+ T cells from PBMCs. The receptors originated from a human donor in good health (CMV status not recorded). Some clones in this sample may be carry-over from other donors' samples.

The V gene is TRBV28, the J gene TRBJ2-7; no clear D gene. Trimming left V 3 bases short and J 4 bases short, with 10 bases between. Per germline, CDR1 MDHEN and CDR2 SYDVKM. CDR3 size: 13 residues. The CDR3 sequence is CASSLGKKYEQYF. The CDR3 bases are TGTGCCAGCAGTTTGGGCAAAAAGTACGAGCAGTACTTC.

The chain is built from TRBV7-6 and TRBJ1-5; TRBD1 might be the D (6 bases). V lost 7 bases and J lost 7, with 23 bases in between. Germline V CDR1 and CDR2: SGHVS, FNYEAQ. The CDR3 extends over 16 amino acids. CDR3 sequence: CASTPLAGAVGQPQHF. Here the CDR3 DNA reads TGTGCCAGCACCCCTCTGGCGGGGGCGGTTGGACAGCCCCAGCATTTT.

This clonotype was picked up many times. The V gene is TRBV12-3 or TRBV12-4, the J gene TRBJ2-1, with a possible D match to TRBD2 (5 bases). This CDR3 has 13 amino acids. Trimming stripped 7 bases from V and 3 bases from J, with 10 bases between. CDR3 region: CASTLGSYNEQFF. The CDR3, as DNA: TGTGCCAGCACCCTGGGGAGCTACAATGAGCAGTTCTTC.

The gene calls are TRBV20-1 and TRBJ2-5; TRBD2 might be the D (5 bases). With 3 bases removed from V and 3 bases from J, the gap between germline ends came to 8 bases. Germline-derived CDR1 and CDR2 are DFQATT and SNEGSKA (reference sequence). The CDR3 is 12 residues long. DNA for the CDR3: TGCAGTGCTAGTCACGGGGAAGAGACCCAGTACTTC. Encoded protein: CSASHGEETQYF.

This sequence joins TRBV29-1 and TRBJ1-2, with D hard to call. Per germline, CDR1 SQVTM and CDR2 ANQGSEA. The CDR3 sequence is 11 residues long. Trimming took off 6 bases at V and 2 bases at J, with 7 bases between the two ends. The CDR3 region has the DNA TGCAGCGTGGGTGCAAACTATGGCTACACCTTC. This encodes CSVGANYGYTF.

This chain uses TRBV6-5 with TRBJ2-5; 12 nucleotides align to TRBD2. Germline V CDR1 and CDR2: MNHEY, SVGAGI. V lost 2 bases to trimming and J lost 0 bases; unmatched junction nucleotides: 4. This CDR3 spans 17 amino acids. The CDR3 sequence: CASSYSPSGGDQETQYF. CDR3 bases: TGTGCCAGCAGTTACAGCCCTAGCGGGGGGGACCAAGAGACCCAGTACTTC.

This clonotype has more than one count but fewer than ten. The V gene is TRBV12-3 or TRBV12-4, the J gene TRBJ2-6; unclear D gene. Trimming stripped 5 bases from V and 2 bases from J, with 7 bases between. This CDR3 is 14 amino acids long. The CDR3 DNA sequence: TGTGCCAGCAGTCTATGGGCTGGGGCCAACGTCCTGACTTTC. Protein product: CASSLWAGANVLTF.

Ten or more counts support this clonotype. The CDR3 sequence is CASSLVGSEEQFF. In DNA, the CDR3 is TGTGCCAGCAGCTTAGTCGGGTCAGAGGAGCAGTTCTTC. The chain links TRBV7-9 to TRBJ2-1; the D is unclear. This CDR3 comprises 13 residues. Trimming left V 1 base short and J 10 bases short, with 11 bases between. CDR1 and CDR2 from the germline V gene are SEHNR and FQNEAQ (reference sequence).

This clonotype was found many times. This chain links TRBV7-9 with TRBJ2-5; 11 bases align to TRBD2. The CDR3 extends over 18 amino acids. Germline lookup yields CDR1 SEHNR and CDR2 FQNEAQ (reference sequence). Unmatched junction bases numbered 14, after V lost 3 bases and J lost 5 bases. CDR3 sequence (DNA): TGTGCCAGCAGCTTTGACGGTATAGGGACTAGCGGTCGGGAGACCCAGTACTTC. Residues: CASSFDGIGTSGRETQYF.

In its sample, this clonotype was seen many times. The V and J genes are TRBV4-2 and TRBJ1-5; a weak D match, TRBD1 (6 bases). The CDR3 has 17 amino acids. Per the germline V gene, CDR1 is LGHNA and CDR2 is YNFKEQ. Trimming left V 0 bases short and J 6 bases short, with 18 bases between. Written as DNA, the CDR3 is TGTGCCAGCAGCCAAGATCCCGCTGGGGGGCCCCTTCAGCCCCAGCATTTT. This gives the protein CASSQDPAGGPLQPQHF.

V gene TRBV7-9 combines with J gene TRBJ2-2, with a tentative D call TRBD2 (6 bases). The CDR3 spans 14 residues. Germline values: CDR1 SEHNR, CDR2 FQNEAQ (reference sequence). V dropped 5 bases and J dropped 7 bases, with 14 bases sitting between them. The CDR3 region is CASSARDSLGELFF. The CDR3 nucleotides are TGTGCCAGCAGCGCCCGGGACTCCCTCGGGGAGCTGTTTTTT.

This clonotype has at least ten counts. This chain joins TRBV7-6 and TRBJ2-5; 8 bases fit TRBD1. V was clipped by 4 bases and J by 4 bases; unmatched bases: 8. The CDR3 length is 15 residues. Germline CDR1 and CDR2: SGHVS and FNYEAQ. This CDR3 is CASSSWTGTAETQYF. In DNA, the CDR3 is TGTGCCAGCAGCTCGTGGACAGGGACGGCAGAGACCCAGTACTTC.

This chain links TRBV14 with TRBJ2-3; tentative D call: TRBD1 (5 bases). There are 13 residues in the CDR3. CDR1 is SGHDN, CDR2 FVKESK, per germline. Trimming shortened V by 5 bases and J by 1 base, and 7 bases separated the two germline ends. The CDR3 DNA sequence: TGTGCCAGCAGCGACAGACGCACAGATACGCAGTATTTT. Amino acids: CASSDRRTDTQYF.

CDR3 nucleotides: TGTGCCACCAGTGAACACAGGGGTCCCAATCAGCCCCAGCATTTT. This codes for CATSEHRGPNQPQHF. The chain combines TRBV15 with TRBJ1-5, with TRBD1 identical over 7 bases. Germline loops: CDR1 LNHNV, CDR2 YYDKDF (reference sequence). CDR3 length: 15 residues. With V trimmed by 6 bases and J by 3 bases, 8 bases remained unmatched.

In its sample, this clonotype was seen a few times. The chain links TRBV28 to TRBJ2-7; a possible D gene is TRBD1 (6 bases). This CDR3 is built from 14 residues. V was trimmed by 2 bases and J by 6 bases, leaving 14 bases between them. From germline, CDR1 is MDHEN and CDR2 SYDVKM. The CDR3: CASSLPTGTSEQYF. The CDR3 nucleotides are TGTGCCAGCAGTTTACCGACAGGAACTAGCGAGCAGTACTTC.

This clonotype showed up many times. The CDR3 reads CASSTGTRSFF. The CDR3 DNA is TGTGCCAGCAGTACAGGGACCAGGAGCTTCTTT. The J gene is TRBJ1-1, the V gene TRBV12-3 or TRBV12-4; weak D call: TRBD1 (6 bases). Between the trimmed V and J ends, which lost 5 bases and 14 bases, there was a span of 15 bases. The CDR3 is 11 residues long.

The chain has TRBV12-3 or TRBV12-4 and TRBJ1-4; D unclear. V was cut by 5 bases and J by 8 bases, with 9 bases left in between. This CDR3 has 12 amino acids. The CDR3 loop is CASSPRAEKLFF. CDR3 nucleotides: TGTGCCAGCAGTCCCCGGGCAGAAAAACTGTTTTTT.

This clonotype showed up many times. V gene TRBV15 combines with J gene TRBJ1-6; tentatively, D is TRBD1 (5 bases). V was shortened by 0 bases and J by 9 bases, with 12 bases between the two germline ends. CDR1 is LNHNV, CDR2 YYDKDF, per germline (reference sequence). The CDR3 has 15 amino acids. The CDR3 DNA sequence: TGTGCCACCAGCAGAGATTGGGACTTGGGTTCACCCCTCCACTTT. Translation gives CATSRDWDLGSPLHF.

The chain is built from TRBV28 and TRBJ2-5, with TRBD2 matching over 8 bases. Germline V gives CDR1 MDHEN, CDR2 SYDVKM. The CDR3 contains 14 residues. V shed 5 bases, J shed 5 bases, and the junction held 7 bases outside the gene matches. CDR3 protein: CASSPGGVGETQYF. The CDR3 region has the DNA TGTGCCAGCAGTCCGGGGGGGGTCGGGGAGACCCAGTACTTC. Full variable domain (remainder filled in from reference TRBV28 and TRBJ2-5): DVKVTQSSRYLVKRTGEKVFLECVQDMDHENMFWYRQDPGLGLRLIYFSYDVKMKEKGDIPEGYSVSREKKERFSLILESASTNQTSMYLCASSPGGVGETQYFGPGTRLLVL.

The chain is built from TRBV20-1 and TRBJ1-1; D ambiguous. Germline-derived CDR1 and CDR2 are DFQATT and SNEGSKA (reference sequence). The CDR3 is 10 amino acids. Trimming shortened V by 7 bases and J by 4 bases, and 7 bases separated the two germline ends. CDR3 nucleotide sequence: TGCAGTGTCGAATCCACTGAAGCTTTCTTT. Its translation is CSVESTEAFF.

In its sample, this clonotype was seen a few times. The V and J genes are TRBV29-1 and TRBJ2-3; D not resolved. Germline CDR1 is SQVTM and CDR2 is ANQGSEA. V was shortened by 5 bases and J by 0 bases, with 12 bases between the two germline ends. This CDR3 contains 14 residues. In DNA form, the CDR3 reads TGCAGCGTTCTTAAACAGACCAGCACAGATACGCAGTATTTT. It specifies CSVLKQTSTDTQYF.

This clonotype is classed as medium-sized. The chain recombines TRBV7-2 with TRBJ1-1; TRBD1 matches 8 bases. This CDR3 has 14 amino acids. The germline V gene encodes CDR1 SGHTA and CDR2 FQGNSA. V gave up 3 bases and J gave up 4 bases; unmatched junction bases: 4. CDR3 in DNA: TGTGCCAGCAGCTTCTTAGGACAGGGCACTGAAGCTTTCTTT. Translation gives CASSFLGQGTEAFF.

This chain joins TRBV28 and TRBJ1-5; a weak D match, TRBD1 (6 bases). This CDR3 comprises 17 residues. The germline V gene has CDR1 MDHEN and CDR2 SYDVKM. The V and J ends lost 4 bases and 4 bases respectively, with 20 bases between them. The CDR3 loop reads CASSSPLVTGPNQPQHF. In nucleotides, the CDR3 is TGTGCCAGCAGTTCTCCCCTCGTGACAGGCCCAAATCAGCCCCAGCATTTT. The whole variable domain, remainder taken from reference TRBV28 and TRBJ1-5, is DVKVTQSSRYLVKRTGEKVFLECVQDMDHENMFWYRQDPGLGLRLIYFSYDVKMKEKGDIPEGYSVSREKKERFSLILESASTNQTSMYLCASSSPLVTGPNQPQHFGDGTRLSIL.